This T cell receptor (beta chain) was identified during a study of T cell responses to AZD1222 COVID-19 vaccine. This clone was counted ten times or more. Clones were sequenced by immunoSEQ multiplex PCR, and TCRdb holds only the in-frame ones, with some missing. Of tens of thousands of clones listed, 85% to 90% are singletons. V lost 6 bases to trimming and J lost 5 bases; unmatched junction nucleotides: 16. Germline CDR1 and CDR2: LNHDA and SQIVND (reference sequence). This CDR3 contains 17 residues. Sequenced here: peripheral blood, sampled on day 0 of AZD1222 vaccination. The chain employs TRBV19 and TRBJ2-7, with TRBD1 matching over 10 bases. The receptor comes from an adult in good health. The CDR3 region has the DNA TGTGCCAGTAGAGCCGGGACAGGGGAAGATAGGACCCACGAGCAGTACTTC. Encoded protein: CASRAGTGEDRTHEQYF.